This passage covers 10 T cell receptor beta chains from one sample sequenced in a study of control samples from healthy donors and cancer patients. The method was immunoSEQ multiplex PCR; TCRdb's version includes in-frame clones alone and lacks a portion of them. Among tens of thousands of clones listed, over 85% were seen once. The sample was PBMCs. All receptors derive from a woman in her sixties with head and neck cancer.

The gene calls are TRBV3-1 (or the pseudogene TRBV3-2) and TRBJ2-7; possibly TRBD1 or TRBD2 for D (5 bases each). Trimming took off 6 bases at V and 3 bases at J, with 15 bases between the two ends. Germline V CDR1 and CDR2: LGHDT, YNNKEL (reference sequence). This CDR3 has 14 amino acids. Here the CDR3 DNA reads TGTGCCAGCAGTCCGGGACCGTTAGTCTACGAGCAGTACTTC. Translating gives CASSPGPLVYEQYF.

The rearrangement links TRBV6-2 or TRBV6-3 to TRBJ2-1; D not resolved. The CDR3 has 12 residues. From germline, CDR1 is MNHEY and CDR2 SVGEGT. Trimming took off 1 base at V and 6 bases at J, with 4 bases between the two ends. The CDR3 bases are TGTGCCAGCAGTTACTACTCCAATGAGCAGTTCTTC. Translated, it gives CASSYYSNEQFF.

The gene calls are TRBV7-2 and TRBJ2-3; 8 bases agree with TRBD1. Germline V gene sequence: CDR1 SGHTA, CDR2 FQGNSA. The CDR3 totals 15 residues. The junction had 4 bases not matched to a gene; V was cut back by 2 bases and J by 3 bases. The CDR3 DNA reads TGTGCCAGCAGCTTAACAGGGGGAAGGACAGATACGCAGTATTTT. It yields the protein CASSLTGGRTDTQYF.

The chain employs TRBV5-1 and TRBJ1-2; no clear D. The CDR3 sequence is 13 residues long. Germline V gives CDR1 SGHRS, CDR2 YFSETQ. V was shortened by 3 bases and J by 6 bases, with 12 bases between the two germline ends. The CDR3 DNA follows: TGCGCCAGCAGCTCTATCGGCGCCGATGGCTACACCTTC. The encoded protein is CASSSIGADGYTF.

The rearrangement joins TRBV28 to TRBJ2-7; 8 positions agree with TRBD1. Losses at the gene ends were 5 bases for V and 6 bases for J; bases not matched to a gene: 6. Germline V gene lookup returns CDR1 MDHEN and CDR2 SYDVKM. CDR3 length: 13 amino acids. The CDR3 sequence: CASSRTGTGEQYF. The CDR3 bases are TGTGCCAGCAGTCGCACCGGGACAGGCGAGCAGTACTTC. Together with reference TRBV28 and TRBJ2-7, the CDR3 gives the full variable domain: DVKVTQSSRYLVKRTGEKVFLECVQDMDHENMFWYRQDPGLGLRLIYFSYDVKMKEKGDIPEGYSVSREKKERFSLILESASTNQTSMYLCASSRTGTGEQYFGPGTRLTVT.

Only one count was recorded for this clone. The genes are TRBV11-2 and TRBJ2-5; 8 nucleotides agree with TRBD2. CDR3 length equals 15 residues. CDR1 is SGHAT, CDR2 FQNNGV, per germline. With V trimmed by 5 bases and J by 1 base, 6 bases remained unmatched. CDR3 coding DNA: TGTGCCAGCAGCATAAATAGCGGGATCCAAGAGACCCAGTACTTC. It is translated as CASSINSGIQETQYF.

The genes are TRBV7-2 and TRBJ2-2, with D tentatively TRBD2 (5 bases). The V and J ends lost 1 base and 3 bases respectively, with 9 bases between them. This CDR3 comprises 15 residues. The germline CDR1 and CDR2 sequences are SGHTA and FQGNSA. The CDR3 here is CASSLGGIYTGELFF. The CDR3 nucleotides are TGTGCCAGCAGCTTAGGAGGGATATACACCGGGGAGCTGTTTTTT.

The count of this clone is one. The chain is built from TRBV10-3 and TRBJ1-1; TRBD1 agrees at 9 bases. The length of the CDR3 is 16 residues. J gave up 7 bases and V 3 bases, and 12 bases lay outside the gene matches. Germline CDR1 is ENHRY and CDR2 is SYGVKD. In DNA form, the CDR3 reads TGTGCCATCAGTGACCCGGGACAGGGTAGTAGGGGTGAAGCTTTCTTT. Encoded protein: CAISDPGQGSRGEAFF.

The chain couples TRBV2 to TRBJ1-5; perhaps TRBD1 as D (5 bases). From germline, CDR1 is SNHLY and CDR2 FYNNEI. The CDR3 length is 14 residues. Trimming took off 2 bases at V and 7 bases at J, with 12 bases between the two ends. CDR3 in DNA: TGTGCCAGCAGTGAACGGTTAGGGGACCAGCCCCAGCATTTT. Its translation is CASSERLGDQPQHF.

V gene TRBV6-5 combines with J gene TRBJ2-1, with 7 positions matching TRBD2. Germline V gives CDR1 MNHEY, CDR2 SVGAGI. This CDR3 is 15 amino acids long. Trimming cost V 7 bases and J 4 bases; bases outside gene matches: 10. CDR3 sequence reads: CASTVSVGGYNEQFF. The CDR3 DNA follows: TGTGCCAGCACGGTGTCCGTGGGGGGGTACAATGAGCAGTTCTTC.